A selection of T cell receptor beta chains follows, all from one sample in a study of CD8+ T cells in alopecia areata. Profiled with immunoSEQ multiplex PCR; TCRdb holds only in-frame clones, not every one. The repertoire holds roughly 230,000 clones, with 43% as singletons. This specimen consisted of CD4+ T cells sorted from blood, obtained around week 37, from a patient treated with tofacitinib. The receptors shown here come from a human donor with alopecia areata. Both conserved end residues are trimmed from each CDR3. The D gene is left open where the match is weak.

d_gene: NA
j_gene: TRBJ1-2
v_gene: TRBV29-1
CDR3aa: SVEDRGFSGYGYT

d_gene: TRBD2
j_gene: TRBJ2-2
v_gene: TRBV5-4
CDR3aa: ASSPVQASGRSGELF

d_gene: TRBD2
j_gene: TRBJ2-3
v_gene: TRBV29-1
CDR3aa: SVWAGVGTDTQY

d_gene: TRBD2
j_gene: TRBJ2-7
v_gene: TRBV30
CDR3aa: ASTGTSGYEQY

d_gene: NA
j_gene: TRBJ2-5
v_gene: TRBV7-8
CDR3aa: ASSLGLARETQY

d_gene: NA
j_gene: TRBJ2-7
v_gene: TRBV5-1
CDR3aa: ASSFMVSYEQY

d_gene: NA
j_gene: TRBJ1-2
v_gene: TRBV10-3
CDR3aa: AISDPGERYGYT

d_gene: NA
j_gene: TRBJ2-1
v_gene: TRBV7-2
CDR3aa: ASSVRSGDEQF

d_gene: TRBD1
j_gene: TRBJ1-3
v_gene: TRBV7-3
CDR3aa: ASSSGTGPSGNTIY

d_gene: NA
j_gene: TRBJ2-7
v_gene: TRBV2
CDR3aa: ASSIGQSDEQY

d_gene: NA
j_gene: TRBJ2-7
v_gene: TRBV10-3
CDR3aa: AISESQATYEQY

d_gene: NA
j_gene: TRBJ2-7
v_gene: TRBV6-6
CDR3aa: ASSPYIHEQY